What follows describes a single TCR beta chain. The sample belongs to a study of blood T cell repertoires in COVID-19. Whole-study context: The analysed material was cDNA or gDNA that came from T cells, B-cell-depleted T cells, or PBMCs.

V dropped 0 bases and J dropped 4; count of bases not matched to a gene: 4. Germline V gene lookup returns CDR1 MGHRA and CDR2 YSYEKL. The CDR3 runs 16 residues. Only in-frame clones appear in the TCRdb table, and some are missing; sequencing was by immunoSEQ multiplex PCR. The sample carries approximately 160,000 clones, around 83% recorded once. The origin of this receptor is a woman in her forties or fifties in a cohort exposed to, infected with or recovered from COVID-19 (not recorded which). The chain couples TRBV4-1 to TRBJ1-5; 9 bases align to TRBD1. The sample taken for sequencing was PBMCs or T cells enriched from blood (not recorded which). The CDR3: CASSQDGGTGNQPQHF. The CDR3 DNA is TGCGCCAGCAGCCAAGATGGCGGGACAGGGAATCAGCCCCAGCATTTT.